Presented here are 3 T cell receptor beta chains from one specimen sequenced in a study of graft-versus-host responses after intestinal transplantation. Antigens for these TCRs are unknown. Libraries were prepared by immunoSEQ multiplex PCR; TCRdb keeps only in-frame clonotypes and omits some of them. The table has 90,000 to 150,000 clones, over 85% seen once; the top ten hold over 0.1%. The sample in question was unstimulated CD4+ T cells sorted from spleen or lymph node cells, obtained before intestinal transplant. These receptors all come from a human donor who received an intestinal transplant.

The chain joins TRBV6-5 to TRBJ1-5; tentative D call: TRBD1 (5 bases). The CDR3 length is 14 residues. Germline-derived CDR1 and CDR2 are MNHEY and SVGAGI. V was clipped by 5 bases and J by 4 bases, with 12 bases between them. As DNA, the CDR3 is TGTGCCAGCAGTGAACAGGTCTCAAATCAGCCCCAGCATTTT. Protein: CASSEQVSNQPQHF.

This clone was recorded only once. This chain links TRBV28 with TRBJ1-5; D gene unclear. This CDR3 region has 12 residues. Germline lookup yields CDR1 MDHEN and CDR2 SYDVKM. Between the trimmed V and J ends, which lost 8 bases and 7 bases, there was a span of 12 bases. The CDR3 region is CASVEGGQPQHF. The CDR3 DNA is TGTGCCAGCGTAGAGGGAGGCCAGCCCCAGCATTTT. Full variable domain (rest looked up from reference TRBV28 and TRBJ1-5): DVKVTQSSRYLVKRTGEKVFLECVQDMDHENMFWYRQDPGLGLRLIYFSYDVKMKEKGDIPEGYSVSREKKERFSLILESASTNQTSMYLCASVEGGQPQHFGDGTRLSIL.

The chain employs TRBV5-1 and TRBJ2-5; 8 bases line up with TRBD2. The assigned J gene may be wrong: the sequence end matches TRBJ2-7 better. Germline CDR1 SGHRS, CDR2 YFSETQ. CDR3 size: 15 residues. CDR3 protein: CASSPLGTRHYEQYF. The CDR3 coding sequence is TGCGCCAGCAGCCCCCTCGGGACTAGACACTACGAGCAGTACTTC.